The clone carrying this T cell receptor (beta chain) was counted ten times or more. Amplification of ligated cDNA took four PCR rounds with SP2 and nested alpha and beta constant primers. Reverse transcription of blood and skin TCR RNA was primed at alpha and beta constant regions. From the 5' RACE reads, TCRdb called clonotypes with MiXCR, one entry per CDR3 protein. Here the sample spans about 57,000 distinct CDR3 sequences, over 6% being singletons. The library had UMIs added by 3' ligation of an oligonucleotide to TCR cDNA. RNA was extracted from 2 to 2.5 ml of whole blood of healthy adults. Unsorted total RNA, about 1 to 1,100 ng, was DNase treated before reverse transcription. This specimen comes from a study of naive and memory T cell subsets. The V end was cut by 4 bases, the J end by 1 base, with 11 bases between. The CDR3 has 14 residues. From germline, CDR1 is MGHRA and CDR2 YSYEKL.

The receptor comes from a female donor in good health. This chain connects TRBV4-1 to TRBJ2-7, with a tentative D call TRBD2 (5 bases). The CDR3 DNA reads as TGCGCCAGCAGCCTAGACCGGACTTCCTACGAGCAGTACTTC. The encoded protein is CASSLDRTSYEQYF.